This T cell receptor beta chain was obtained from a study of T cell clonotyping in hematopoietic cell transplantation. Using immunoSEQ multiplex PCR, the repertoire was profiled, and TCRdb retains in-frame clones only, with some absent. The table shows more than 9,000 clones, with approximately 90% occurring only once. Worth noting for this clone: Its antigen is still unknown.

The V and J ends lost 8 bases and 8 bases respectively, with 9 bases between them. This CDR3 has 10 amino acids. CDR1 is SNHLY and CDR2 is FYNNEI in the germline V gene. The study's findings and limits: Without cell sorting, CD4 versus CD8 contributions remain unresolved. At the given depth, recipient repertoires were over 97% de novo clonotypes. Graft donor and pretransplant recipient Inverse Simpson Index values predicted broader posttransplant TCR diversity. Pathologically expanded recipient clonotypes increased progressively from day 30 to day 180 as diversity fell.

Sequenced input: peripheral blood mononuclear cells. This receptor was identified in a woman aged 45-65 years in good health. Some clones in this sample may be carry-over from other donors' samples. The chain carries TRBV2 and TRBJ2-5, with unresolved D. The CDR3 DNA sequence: TGTGCCAGCGGACGAGCAACCCAGTACTTC. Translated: CASGRATQYF.